A selection of T cell receptor beta chains follows, all from one sample in a study of beta chain features in type 1 diabetes. Measured with immunoSEQ multiplex PCR; TCRdb has only the in-frame clones, and not every one. The table shows about 40,000 clones, with 49% occurring only once. Sequenced material: central memory CD4+ T cells from blood. The receptors derive from a woman aged 18-30 years in good health. CDR3s include the opening cysteine and the closing phenylalanine or tryptophan. A D gene is named only where the DNA matches it firmly. Some rows mark clone size as missing; the rest say once, few, many or name a class of expanded clone.

v_gene,j_gene,d_gene,abundance,CDR3aa,CDR3nt
TRBV30,TRBJ2-7,.,.,CAWTKSSYEQYF,TGTGCCTGGACCAAGAGCTCCTACGAGCAGTACTTC
TRBV9,TRBJ2-7,TRBD1,.,CASTGGQGVGEQYF,TGTGCCAGCACCGGAGGACAGGGAGTAGGCGAGCAGTACTTC
TRBV6-5,TRBJ2-3,TRBD2,few,CASSPLAGLTDTQYF,TGTGCCAGCAGTCCTCTAGCGGGGCTCACAGATACGCAGTATTTT
TRBV6-1,TRBJ1-2,TRBD1,few,CASRSGQAVEDTF,TGTGCCAGCAGATCAGGACAGGCGGTGGAAGACACCTTC
TRBV6-1,TRBJ1-2,.,.,CASSSTDNYGYTF,TGTGCCAGCAGTAGCACAGATAACTATGGCTACACCTTC
TRBV19,TRBJ2-3,TRBD1,.,CASSWGRGLPDTQYF,TGTGCCAGTAGTTGGGGCAGGGGGCTACCAGATACGCAGTATTTT
TRBV6-1,TRBJ1-1,.,few,CASSTGRATEAFF,TGTGCCAGCAGTACAGGGAGGGCAACTGAAGCTTTCTTT
TRBV21-1,TRBJ1-2,.,few,CASSKSGYNGYTF,TGTGCCAGCAGCAAGTCAGGGTACAATGGCTACACCTTC
TRBV7-2,TRBJ1-2,TRBD1,.,CASSLGQGEEGYTF,TGTGCCAGCAGCTTAGGACAGGGGGAGGAGGGCTACACCTTC
TRBV25-1,TRBJ1-2,.,.,CASSGVGGTDGYTF,TGTGCCAGCAGTGGTGTCGGGGGGACGGATGGCTACACCTTC
TRBV9,TRBJ2-2,.,.,CASRGQPNTGELFF,TGTGCCAGCAGGGGACAACCGAACACCGGGGAGCTGTTTTTT
TRBV6-4,TRBJ2-1,.,.,CASSDSRRGTEGEQFF,TGTGCCAGCAGTGACTCGCGCCGGGGGACGGAGGGTGAGCAGTTCTTC